Each of the 30 T cell receptor beta chains below was sequenced from the same sample in a study of CD8 T cells in Susac syndrome. An input of about 0.45 to 1 ug of RNA was subjected to reverse transcription using random hexamers. TCRdb passed the immunoSEQ multiplex PCR reads through MiXCR, listing each CDR3 protein once. The sample includes about 280,000 distinct CDR3 sequences, around 84% of them seen just once. The sample taken for sequencing was CD8+ T cells from PBMCs. These TCRs come from a human donor with multiple sclerosis.

The chain has TRBV27 and TRBJ1-2, with a weak D call TRBD1 (5 bases). CDR1 is MNHEY, CDR2 SMNVEV, per germline (reference sequence). Trimming removed 8 bases at V and 5 bases at J, with 12 bases between. CDR3 size: 12 residues. The DNA for the CDR3 is TGTGCCAGCTCAACCTGGGGGTATGGCTACACCTTC. Amino acids: CASSTWGYGYTF.

This clonotype occurred once. The chain links TRBV9 to TRBJ1-1; D not resolved. This CDR3 region has 15 residues. Germline V lookup: CDR1 SGDLS, CDR2 YYNGEE. V dropped 4 bases and J dropped 2 bases, with 15 bases sitting between them. The CDR3 DNA reads as TGTGCCAGCAGCCTGAAGGCGGCCCAAAACACTGAAGCTTTCTTT. It translates to CASSLKAAQNTEAFF.

The chain has TRBV13 and TRBJ2-7; the D is unclear. The CDR3 is 14 amino acids. V was shortened by 1 base and J by 0 bases, with 7 bases between the two germline ends. CDR1 is PRHDT, CDR2 FYEKMQ, per germline (reference sequence). The CDR3 coding sequence is TGTGCCAGCAGCTTAGAGACGTTCTCCTACGAGCAGTACTTC. Its protein product is CASSLETFSYEQYF.

This CDR3 is CASSLSTWGRQPQHF. The CDR3 nucleotides are TGTGCCAGCAGTTTATCGACGTGGGGGAGGCAGCCCCAGCATTTT. The rearrangement uses TRBV27 and TRBJ1-5, with D possibly matching TRBD1 (5 bases). The CDR3 sequence is 15 residues long. Trimming took 0 bases from V and 7 from J, leaving 13 bases between them. Germline V gene sequence: CDR1 MNHEY, CDR2 SMNVEV (reference sequence).

The rearrangement uses TRBV29-1 and TRBJ2-7; perhaps TRBD1 as D (7 bases). The CDR3 spans 13 residues. Germline CDR1 and CDR2: SQVTM and ANQGSEA. Trimming shortened V by 4 bases and J by 7 bases, and 17 bases separated the two germline ends. The CDR3 coding sequence is TGCAGCGTTGGCTCAGGGGGGTTGGGGGAGCAGTACTTC. It yields the protein CSVGSGGLGEQYF.

The chain employs TRBV4-1 and TRBJ2-4; D possibly corresponds to TRBD2 (5 bases). V was clipped by 1 base and J by 0 bases, with 13 bases between them. The CDR3 spans 17 residues. The germline CDR1 and CDR2 sequences are MGHRA and YSYEKL. The CDR3: CASSQVWGELAKNIQYF. In nucleotides, the CDR3 is TGCGCCAGCAGCCAAGTATGGGGAGAGCTAGCCAAAAACATTCAGTACTTC.

The CDR3 sequence is CASSSSLGRAWSMMDTQYF. Here the CDR3 DNA reads TGTGCCAGCAGTTCCAGCCTAGGGAGGGCCTGGAGTATGATGGATACGCAGTATTTT. The rearrangement links TRBV27 to TRBJ2-3; 7 bases map to TRBD2. J gave up 6 bases and V 4 bases, and 22 bases lay outside the gene matches. The CDR3 contains 19 residues. Germline lookup yields CDR1 MNHEY and CDR2 SMNVEV (reference sequence).

A single count supports this clonotype. In nucleotides, the CDR3 is TGTGCCAGCAGACCTAGCGGGAGCGTCTCAGATACGCAGTATTTT. It specifies CASRPSGSVSDTQYF. The gene calls are TRBV12-3 or TRBV12-4 and TRBJ2-3; 10 bases align to TRBD2. The CDR3 covers 15 residues. V trimming: 6 bases; J trimming: 4 bases; junction bases outside the gene matches: 7.

The chain recombines TRBV21-1 with TRBJ1-5; whether TRBD1, the table's D call, matches the DNA was not checked. TRBV21-1 is termed a pseudogene. CDR3 length: 14 amino acids. The CDR3 DNA reads TGTGCCAGCAGGAGAGAGGGGAGCAATCAGCCCCAGCATTTT. Translation: CASRREGSNQPQHF.

The chain recombines TRBV19 with TRBJ2-7; no clear D. Germline assignment: CDR1 LNHDA and CDR2 SQIVND (reference sequence). Trimming removed 8 bases at V and 2 bases at J, with 16 bases between. There are 14 residues in the CDR3. DNA of the CDR3: TGTGCCAGTTCTCCCTTTCTCGCTGCCTACGAGCAGTACTTC. Amino acids: CASSPFLAAYEQYF.

The V call is TRBV10-3, the J call TRBJ1-4; possibly TRBD1 for D (6 bases). The CDR3 length is 14 residues. The V gene lost 3 bases and the J gene lost 5 bases, with 10 bases spanning the gap. Germline V lookup: CDR1 ENHRY, CDR2 SYGVKD. The DNA for the CDR3 is TGTGCCATCAGTGAATTCCAGGGGAATGAAAAACTGTTTTTT. It translates to CAISEFQGNEKLFF.

This clonotype has only one observation. This sequence joins TRBV2 and TRBJ2-1; D ambiguous. This CDR3 has 10 residues. Germline loops: CDR1 SNHLY, CDR2 FYNNEI. Trimming removed 10 bases from V and 10 bases from J, with 11 bases in between. DNA of the CDR3: TGTGCCACCTCCGCATGGGAGCAGTTCTTC. Encoded protein: CATSAWEQFF.

The chain recombines TRBV2 with TRBJ2-1, with D unresolved. V dropped 11 bases and J dropped 9 bases, with 17 bases sitting between them. The CDR3 length is 12 residues. CDR1 SNHLY and CDR2 FYNNEI come from the germline V gene. The CDR3 spells CAVPRMKAEQFF. In nucleotides, the CDR3 is TGTGCCGTCCCCAGAATGAAGGCTGAGCAGTTCTTC.

The CDR3 DNA follows: TGTGCCAGCAGCCACCGCCTAGCGGGAGGGCTCCGGGAGCAGTTCTTC. It specifies CASSHRLAGGLREQFF. The chain is built from TRBV9 and TRBJ2-1, with 12 positions matching TRBD2. Germline trimming cut 4 bases from V and 10 bases from J; bases unmatched to any gene: 12. This CDR3 contains 16 residues. Germline assignment: CDR1 SGDLS and CDR2 YYNGEE.

This chain uses TRBV2 with TRBJ2-1, with 9 bases lining up with TRBD2. CDR3 length: 13 amino acids. The ends lost 10 bases at V and 6 bases at J; junction bases unmatched: 7. The germline CDR1 and CDR2 sequences are SNHLY and FYNNEI. The CDR3 loop reads CAITGLAANEQFF. Written as DNA, the CDR3 is TGTGCCATTACGGGACTAGCTGCCAATGAGCAGTTCTTC. Full variable domain (remainder filled in from reference TRBV2 and TRBJ2-1): EPEVTQTPSHQVTQMGQEVILRCVPISNHLYFYWYRQILGQKVEFLVSFYNNEISEKSEIFDDQFSVERPDGSNFTLKIRSTKLEDSAMYFCAITGLAANEQFFGPGTRLTVL.

The V and J genes are TRBV20-1 and TRBJ2-7; D is undetermined. The V gene lost 3 bases and the J gene lost 6 bases, with 12 bases spanning the gap. This CDR3 has 12 amino acids. Germline V gene sequence: CDR1 DFQATT, CDR2 SNEGSKA (reference sequence). This CDR3 reads CSASGLPREQYF. The CDR3 DNA reads TGCAGTGCTAGTGGTTTACCCCGCGAGCAGTACTTC.

V gene TRBV27 combines with J gene TRBJ2-7; D may be TRBD2 (5 bases). Looked up from germline, CDR1 is MNHEY and CDR2 is SMNVEV (reference sequence). Between the trimmed V and J ends, which lost 5 bases and 7 bases, there was a span of 9 bases. This CDR3 comprises 11 residues. The CDR3 sequence is CASSRGPEQYF. The CDR3 DNA sequence: TGTGCCAGCAGTCGAGGGCCAGAGCAGTACTTC.

The chain uses TRBV15 and TRBJ1-6; 8 nucleotides match TRBD1. CDR1 and CDR2 (germline): LNHNV, YYDKDF (reference sequence). The CDR3 runs to 16 residues. The V gene end was trimmed by 0 bases and the J gene end by 6 bases; junction bases not matched to a gene: 4. The CDR3 sequence: CATSRDPQGANSPLHF. The CDR3 DNA reads TGTGCCACCAGCAGAGATCCGCAGGGGGCTAATTCACCCCTCCACTTT. Full variable domain (missing parts from reference TRBV15 and TRBJ1-6): DAMVIQNPRYQVTQFGKPVTLSCSQTLNHNVMYWYQQKSSQAPKLLFHYYDKDFNNEADTPDNFQSRRPNTSFCFLDIRSPGLGDTAMYLCATSRDPQGANSPLHFGNGTRLTVT.

This clonotype was seen a few times. V is TRBV7-9 and J is TRBJ2-7; perhaps TRBD2 as D (5 bases). The V gene's germline CDR1 is SEHNR and CDR2 FQNEAQ (reference sequence). Between the trimmed V and J ends, which lost 3 bases and 7 bases, there was a span of 7 bases. The CDR3 is 11 amino acids. CDR3: CASSLTGEQYF. The CDR3 nucleotides are TGTGCCAGCAGCTTGACGGGAGAGCAGTACTTC.

The chain recombines TRBV27 with TRBJ2-1; D not certain. V dropped 5 bases and J dropped 4 bases, with 15 bases sitting between them. In germline, CDR1 is MNHEY, CDR2 SMNVEV (reference sequence). The CDR3 covers 15 residues. CDR3 bases: TGTGCCAGCAGTCAGACCCGGAACCTTTACAATGAGCAGTTCTTC. Its protein is CASSQTRNLYNEQFF.

This clonotype has a single count. The chain joins TRBV19 to TRBJ2-7; a possible D gene is TRBD1 (6 bases). Trimming cost V 5 bases and J 0 bases, with 14 bases left between them. The V gene's germline CDR1 is LNHDA and CDR2 SQIVND (reference sequence). This CDR3 region has 15 residues. The chain's CDR3 is CASSDLGAGSYEQYF. Here the CDR3 DNA reads TGTGCCAGTAGTGACCTGGGGGCCGGCTCCTACGAGCAGTACTTC. The full variable domain, in which reference TRBV19 and TRBJ2-7 provide the parts outside the CDR3, is DGGITQSPKYLFRKEGQNVTLSCEQNLNHDAMYWYRQDPGQGLRLIYYSQIVNDFQKGDIAEGYSVSREKKESFPLTVTSAQKNPTAFYLCASSDLGAGSYEQYFGPGTRLTVT.

The V and J genes are TRBV14 and TRBJ2-7, with 10 bases that match TRBD1. CDR3 size: 14 residues. J was trimmed by 6 bases and V by 6 bases; bases with no gene match: 8. CDR1 and CDR2 from the germline V gene are SGHDN and FVKESK. The CDR3 DNA follows: TGTGCCAGCAGTCGCTTGGGACAGGGGATCGAGCAGTACTTC. It translates to CASSRLGQGIEQYF.

The V gene is TRBV7-2, the J gene TRBJ2-1, with 13 positions matching TRBD2. In germline, CDR1 is SGHTA, CDR2 FQGNSA. The CDR3 runs to 17 residues. With 5 bases clipped from V and 0 bases from J, the junction kept 4 bases outside the gene matches. The CDR3 sequence: CASSPTSGRVSYNEQFF. As DNA, the CDR3 is TGTGCCAGCAGCCCTACTAGCGGGAGGGTCTCCTACAATGAGCAGTTCTTC.

In DNA form, the CDR3 reads TGTGCCAGCAGTTACTTAACAGGAAAATATAGCAATCAGCCCCAGCATTTT. Protein product: CASSYLTGKYSNQPQHF. The chain employs TRBV6-5 and TRBJ1-5; D may be TRBD1 (5 bases). The CDR3 totals 17 residues. V lost 1 base to trimming and J lost 0 bases, with 13 bases between them. Germline CDR1 is MNHEY and CDR2 is SVGAGI.

The chain employs TRBV27 and TRBJ1-4; D is undetermined. The V end was cut by 5 bases, the J end by 4 bases, with 11 bases between. CDR1 and CDR2 from the germline V gene are MNHEY and SMNVEV (reference sequence). The CDR3 contains 14 residues. CDR3 nucleotides: TGTGCCAGCAGTCCCTTTCCCCTTAATGAAAAACTGTTTTTT. This codes for CASSPFPLNEKLFF.

The chain uses TRBV19 and TRBJ2-1; 8 bases match TRBD2. Per the germline V gene, CDR1 is LNHDA and CDR2 is SQIVND (reference sequence). This CDR3 region has 16 residues. J lost 8 bases, V lost 6 bases, and 15 bases had no gene match. In nucleotides, the CDR3 is TGTGCCAGTAGGGGGGAGCCAGCGGGAGCGTTAGATGAGCAGTTCTTC. Translated: CASRGEPAGALDEQFF.

The rearrangement uses TRBV10-3 and TRBJ1-2; D remains ambiguous. Germline V gene sequence: CDR1 ENHRY, CDR2 SYGVKD. Trimming left V 5 bases short and J 8 bases short, with 12 bases between. There are 12 residues in the CDR3. CDR3 in DNA: TGTGCCATCAGTTCCTCTATGGACGGCTACACCTTC. It encodes CAISSSMDGYTF.

The chain is built from TRBV27 and TRBJ1-4; D remains ambiguous. CDR1 is MNHEY and CDR2 is SMNVEV in the germline V gene (reference sequence). The CDR3 contains 13 residues. V lost 2 bases and J lost 8, with 9 bases in between. The CDR3 sequence: CASSLTRSEKLFF. CDR3 DNA: TGTGCCAGCAGTTTAACGAGGAGCGAAAAACTGTTTTTT.

This chain joins TRBV9 and TRBJ2-1, with 11 bases matching TRBD2. Per the germline V gene, CDR1 is SGDLS and CDR2 is YYNGEE. This CDR3 region has 16 residues. V dropped 4 bases and J dropped 0; count of bases not matched to a gene: 3. This CDR3 is CASSSSGRNSYNEQFF. CDR3 nucleotide sequence: TGTGCCAGCAGCTCTAGCGGGAGGAACTCCTACAATGAGCAGTTCTTC.

The CDR3 here is CASSQGFRTSGTTSTDTQYF. Written as DNA, the CDR3 is TGTGCCAGCAGCCAAGGATTCCGGACTAGCGGGACCACTAGCACAGATACGCAGTATTTT. The chain employs TRBV3-1 and TRBJ2-3; 12 nucleotides line up with TRBD2. With V trimmed by 1 base and J by 0 bases, 11 bases remained unmatched. This CDR3 comprises 20 residues. CDR1 and CDR2 from the germline V gene are LGHDT and YNNKEL (reference sequence).